These 4 T cell receptor beta chains were sequenced from one sample in a study of T cell changes during pregnancy in multiple sclerosis. TCRdb's table, derived via immunoSEQ multiplex PCR, lists solely in-frame clones and lacks some. Of about 40,000 clones in the sample, roughly nine tenths were seen once. Sequences were derived from CD4+ T cells from peripheral blood mononuclear cells, sampled in the first trimester of pregnancy. Receptors originate from a female donor with multiple sclerosis, enrolled in a pregnancy study.

Comments on this clone: The same CDR3 arises from other DNA sequences in this sample as well. This rearrangement joins TRBV2 to TRBJ1-5; possible D gene TRBD1, 6 bases. Trimming removed 3 bases at V and 4 bases at J, with 13 bases between. The CDR3 contains 15 residues. CDR1 is SNHLY and CDR2 is FYNNEI in the germline V gene. In DNA form, the CDR3 reads TGTGCCAGCAGTGAGCAAAACACAGGGAATCAGCCCCAGCATTTT. Translated, it gives CASSEQNTGNQPQHF.

J is TRBJ1-5 and V is TRBV7-2; tentative D call: TRBD1 (6 bases). V was cut by 5 bases and J by 0 bases, with 11 bases left in between. The CDR3 runs to 15 residues. Germline V CDR1 and CDR2: SGHTA, FQGNSA. The CDR3 spells CASSPRGGSNQPQHF. The CDR3 nucleotides read TGTGCCAGCAGCCCCCGAGGGGGTAGCAATCAGCCCCAGCATTTT.

The chain employs TRBV9 and TRBJ2-7; a possible D gene is TRBD2 (6 bases). V dropped 0 bases and J dropped 2 bases, with 9 bases sitting between them. CDR1 and CDR2 from the germline V gene are SGDLS and YYNGEE. This CDR3 is built from 14 residues. CDR3 protein: CASSVAGETYEQYF. The CDR3, as DNA: TGTGCCAGCAGCGTAGCGGGAGAGACCTACGAGCAGTACTTC.

The rearrangement uses TRBV4-1 and TRBJ1-3; D is unclear. The CDR3 totals 15 residues. V lost 4 bases and J lost 0, with 10 bases in between. Germline V lookup: CDR1 MGHRA, CDR2 YSYEKL. The CDR3 nucleotides read TGCGCCAGCAGCCGAGAACCCAGCTCTGGAAACACCATATATTTT. It translates to CASSREPSSGNTIYF.